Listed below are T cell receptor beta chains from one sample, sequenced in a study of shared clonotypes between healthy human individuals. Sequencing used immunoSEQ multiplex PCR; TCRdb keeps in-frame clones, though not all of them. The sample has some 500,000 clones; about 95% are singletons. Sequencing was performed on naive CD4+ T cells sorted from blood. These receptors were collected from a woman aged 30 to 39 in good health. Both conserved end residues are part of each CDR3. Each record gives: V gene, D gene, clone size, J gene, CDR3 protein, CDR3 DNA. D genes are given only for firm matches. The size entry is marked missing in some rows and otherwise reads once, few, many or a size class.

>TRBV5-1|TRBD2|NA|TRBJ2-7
CASSFSGSGYEQYF
TGCGCCAGCAGCTTTAGCGGGAGCGGGTACGAGCAGTACTTC
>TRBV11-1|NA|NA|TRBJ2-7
CASSSTDYEQYF
TGTGCCAGCAGCTCGACGGATTACGAGCAGTACTTC
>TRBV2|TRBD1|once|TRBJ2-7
CASSELGQAFSYEQYF
TGTGCCAGCAGTGAACTAGGACAGGCCTTTTCCTACGAGCAGTACTTC
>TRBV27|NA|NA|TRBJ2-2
CASSSGSFTGELFF
TGTGCCAGCAGTTCGGGATCCTTCACCGGGGAGCTGTTTTTT
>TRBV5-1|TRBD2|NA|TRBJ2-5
CASSLVAGVLETQYF
TGCGCCAGCAGCTTGGTGGCGGGAGTCTTGGAGACCCAGTACTTC
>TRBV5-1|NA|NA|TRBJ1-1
CASSLFGGWETEAFF
TGCGCCAGCAGCTTGTTTGGGGGCTGGGAAACTGAAGCTTTCTTT
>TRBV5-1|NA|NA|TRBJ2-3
CASSRSGVETDTQYF
TGCGCCAGCAGCCGTTCGGGGGTTGAGACAGATACGCAGTATTTT
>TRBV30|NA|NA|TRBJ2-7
CAWSFRDYEQYF
TGTGCCTGGAGTTTCAGGGACTACGAGCAGTACTTC
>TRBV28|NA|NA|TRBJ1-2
CASSWGGGANRGGYTF
TGTGCCAGCAGTTGGGGCGGCGGGGCCAACCGGGGAGGCTACACCTTC
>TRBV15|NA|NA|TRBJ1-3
CATSRDMTHLLSGNTIYF
TGTGCCACCAGCAGAGATATGACCCATCTCTTATCTGGAAACACCATATATTTT
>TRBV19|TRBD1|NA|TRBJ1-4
CASSIWRQTGTDSNEKLFF
TGTGCCAGTAGTATATGGAGACAAACCGGGACAGATAGTAATGAAAAACTGTTTTTT
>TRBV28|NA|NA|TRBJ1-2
CASSPNRVNYGYTF
TGTGCCAGCAGTCCAAACCGGGTCAACTATGGCTACACCTTC
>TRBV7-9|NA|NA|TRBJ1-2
CASSFEGNYGYTF
TGTGCCAGCAGCTTCGAGGGGAACTATGGCTACACCTTC
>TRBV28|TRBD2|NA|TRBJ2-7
CASSPSGLQREGSYEQYF
TGTGCCAGCAGTCCCTCCGGACTCCAGCGGGAGGGTTCCTACGAGCAGTACTTC
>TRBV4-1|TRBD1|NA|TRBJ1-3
CASSPRDRISGNTIYF
TGCGCCAGCAGCCCCCGGGACAGGATCTCTGGAAACACCATATATTTT
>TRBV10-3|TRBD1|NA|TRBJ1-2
CAIGQAYGYTF
TGTGCCATCGGACAGGCCTATGGCTACACCTTC
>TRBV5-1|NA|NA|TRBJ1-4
CASSPVATNEKLFF
TGCGCCAGCAGCCCGGTTGCAACTAATGAAAAACTGTTTTTT
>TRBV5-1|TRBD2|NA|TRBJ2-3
CASSVPTSGSTDTQYF
TGCGCCAGCAGCGTCCCGACTAGCGGGAGCACAGATACGCAGTATTTT
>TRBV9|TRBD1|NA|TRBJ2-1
CASSVVGTGRNEQFF
TGTGCCAGCAGCGTAGTAGGGACAGGGAGGAATGAGCAGTTCTTC
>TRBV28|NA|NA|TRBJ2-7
CASSLFPPRQGSRAYEQYF
TGTGCCAGCAGTTTATTCCCCCCGAGACAAGGCTCCCGTGCCTACGAGCAGTACTTC
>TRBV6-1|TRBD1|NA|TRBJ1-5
CASSEEGQGMNNQPQHF
TGTGCCAGCAGTGAAGAAGGACAGGGCATGAACAATCAGCCCCAGCATTTT
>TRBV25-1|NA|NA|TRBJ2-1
CASSEYYPRGKREQFF
TGTGCCAGCAGTGAATATTACCCCCGGGGTAAACGTGAGCAGTTCTTC
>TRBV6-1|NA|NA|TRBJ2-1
CASSLSTSRANEQFF
TGTGCCAGCAGTCTTAGTACTAGCCGGGCCAATGAGCAGTTCTTC
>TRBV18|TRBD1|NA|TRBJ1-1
CASSLTGDTEAFF
TGTGCCAGCTCACTTACAGGGGACACTGAAGCTTTCTTT
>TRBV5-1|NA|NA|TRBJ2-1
CASSPPLPSANEQFF
TGCGCCAGCAGCCCACCACTTCCCAGCGCCAATGAGCAGTTCTTC
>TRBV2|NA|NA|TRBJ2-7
CASQPSLEEQYF
TGTGCCAGCCAGCCTTCCCTGGAGGAGCAGTACTTC
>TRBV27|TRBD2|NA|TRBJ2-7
CASGTSGSRKEQYF
TGTGCCAGTGGGACTAGCGGGAGCCGAAAGGAGCAGTACTTC
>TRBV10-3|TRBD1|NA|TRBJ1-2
CAISESEGQGPEPLSGYTF
TGTGCCATCAGTGAGTCGGAGGGACAGGGGCCGGAACCTCTATCTGGCTACACCTTC
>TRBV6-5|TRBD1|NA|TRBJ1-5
CASSLGQGGNQPQHF
TGTGCCAGCAGCCTCGGACAGGGTGGGAATCAGCCCCAGCATTTT
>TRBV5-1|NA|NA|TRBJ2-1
CASTGASISNEQFF
TGCGCCAGCACGGGGGCATCGATTTCCAATGAGCAGTTCTTC
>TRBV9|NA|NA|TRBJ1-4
CASSVGREDEKLFF
TGTGCCAGCAGCGTAGGGAGGGAAGATGAAAAACTGTTTTTT
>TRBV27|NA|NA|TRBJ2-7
CASSYLARTREQYF
TGTGCCAGCAGTTACCTTGCCAGAACGCGGGAGCAGTACTTC
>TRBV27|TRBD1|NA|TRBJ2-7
CASSLSPTGLEQYF
TGTGCCAGCAGTCTCTCACCGACAGGGCTTGAGCAGTACTTC
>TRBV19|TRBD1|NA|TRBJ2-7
CASSIDGTGGYEQYF
TGTGCCAGTAGTATAGATGGGACAGGGGGTTACGAGCAGTACTTC
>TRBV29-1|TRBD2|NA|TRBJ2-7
CSVVTSGRREQYF
TGCAGCGTTGTTACTAGCGGGAGACGCGAGCAGTACTTC
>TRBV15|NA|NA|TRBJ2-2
CATSRDKHSNTGELFF
TGTGCCACCAGCAGAGATAAGCACTCGAACACCGGGGAGCTGTTTTTT
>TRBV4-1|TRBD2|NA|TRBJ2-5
CASSQSFSAGTSGAEETQYF
TGCGCCAGCAGCCAATCCTTCTCCGCCGGGACTAGCGGGGCGGAAGAGACCCAGTACTTC
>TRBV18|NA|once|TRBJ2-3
CASSPIATASTDTQYF
TGTGCCAGCTCACCAATTGCGACAGCTAGCACAGATACGCAGTATTTT
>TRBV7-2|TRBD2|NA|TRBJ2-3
CASSLRVVGGSGDTQYF
TGTGCCAGCAGCTTACGGGTAGTTGGCGGGAGTGGGGATACGCAGTATTTT
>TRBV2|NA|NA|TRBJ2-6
CASLGARGANVLTF
TGTGCCAGCCTCGGCGCGAGAGGGGCCAACGTCCTGACTTTC
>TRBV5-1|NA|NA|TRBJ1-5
CASSLVGGDSNQPQHF
TGCGCCAGCAGCTTGGTAGGGGGGGATAGCAATCAGCCCCAGCATTTT
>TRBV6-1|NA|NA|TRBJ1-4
CASRDIRNEKLFF
TGTGCCAGCCGGGACATACGTAATGAAAAACTGTTTTTT
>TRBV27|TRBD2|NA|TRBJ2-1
CASLQLAGGEREQFF
TGTGCCAGCCTCCAACTAGCGGGAGGTGAACGTGAGCAGTTCTTC
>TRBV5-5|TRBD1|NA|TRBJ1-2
CASSFGTGYGYTF
TGTGCCAGCAGCTTCGGGACAGGCTATGGCTACACCTTC
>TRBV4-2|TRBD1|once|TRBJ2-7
CASSYGTGGLEQYF
TGTGCCAGCAGCTATGGGACAGGGGGACTAGAGCAGTACTTC
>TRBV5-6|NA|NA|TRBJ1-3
CASSLVPANSGNTIYF
TGTGCCAGCAGCTTGGTTCCTGCAAACTCTGGAAACACCATATATTTT
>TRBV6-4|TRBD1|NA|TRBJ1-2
CASSATGAVVGGYTF
TGTGCCAGCAGCGCGACAGGGGCAGTCGTCGGTGGCTACACCTTC
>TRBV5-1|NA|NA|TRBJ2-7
CASSLHGIRQEPSYEQYF
TGCGCCAGCAGCTTGCACGGGATTAGGCAGGAACCTTCCTACGAGCAGTACTTC
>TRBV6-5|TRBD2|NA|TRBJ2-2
CASRLGRAGELFF
TGTGCCAGCAGGCTAGGGAGGGCCGGGGAGCTGTTTTTT
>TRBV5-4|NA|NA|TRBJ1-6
CASSSKVRNSPLHF
TGTGCCAGCAGCTCGAAAGTGAGGAATTCACCCCTCCACTTT
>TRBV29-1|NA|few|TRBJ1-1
CSVEGRMNTEAFF
TGCAGCGTTGAGGGGCGTATGAACACTGAAGCTTTCTTT
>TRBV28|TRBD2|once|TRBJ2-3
CASSTGTSDPDTQYF
TGTGCCAGCAGTACCGGGACTAGCGACCCAGATACGCAGTATTTT
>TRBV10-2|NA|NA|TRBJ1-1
CASSESLTSNTEAFF
TGCGCCAGCAGTGAGTCCCTGACATCGAACACTGAAGCTTTCTTT
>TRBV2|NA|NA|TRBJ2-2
CASSEQDPNTGELFF
TGTGCCAGCAGTGAACAGGACCCGAACACCGGGGAGCTGTTTTTT
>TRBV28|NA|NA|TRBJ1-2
CASSLAQYGYTF
TGTGCCAGCAGTTTGGCCCAGTATGGCTACACCTTC
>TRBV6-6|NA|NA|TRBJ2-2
CASSQRTGELFF
TGTGCCAGCAGTCAACGGACCGGGGAGCTGTTTTTT
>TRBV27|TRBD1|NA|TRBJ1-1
CASSSQGAVTEAFF
TGTGCCAGCAGTTCACAGGGGGCTGTCACTGAAGCTTTCTTT